These 22 T cell receptor beta chains originate from one sample sequenced in a study of shared clonotypes between healthy human individuals. Some clones are missing from TCRdb's copy, which holds only in-frame ones; the method was immunoSEQ multiplex PCR. The top ten hold about 1.1% of the sample, which has 2 million to 2.5 million clones, about 95% seen once. Naive CD8 cells, CD45RO-negative and positively selected for CCR7, excluded terminally differentiated effector memory CD45RA+ cells. Sequences were obtained from naive CD8+ T cells sorted from blood. The source of these receptors is a man aged 18 to 30 in good health.

The chain combines TRBV9 with TRBJ2-3, with D perhaps matching TRBD1 (5 bases). The CDR3 spans 13 residues. Between the trimmed V and J ends, which lost 3 bases and 2 bases, there was a span of 7 bases. Per the germline V gene, CDR1 is SGDLS and CDR2 is YYNGEE. This CDR3 reads CASSGGLTDTQYF. CDR3 nucleotides: TGTGCCAGCAGCGGGGGCCTCACAGATACGCAGTATTTT.

A single count supports this clone. This CDR3 reads CASSKNTGELFF. The CDR3 DNA follows: TGTGCCAGCAGTAAGAACACCGGGGAGCTGTTTTTT. The V gene is TRBV6-5, the J gene TRBJ2-2; no firm D call. CDR1 and CDR2 from the germline V gene are MNHEY and SVGAGI. This CDR3 has 12 amino acids. Trimming removed 5 bases at V and 1 base at J, with 2 bases between.

The chain couples TRBV27 to TRBJ2-1; D gene uncertain. This CDR3 contains 11 residues. Trimming shortened V by 7 bases and J by 9 bases, and 10 bases separated the two germline ends. Germline V gene sequence: CDR1 MNHEY, CDR2 SMNVEV (reference sequence). DNA of the CDR3: TGTGCCAGCAACCCTCCGCCTGAGCAGTTCTTC. Translated, it gives CASNPPPEQFF.

This chain links TRBV7-9 with TRBJ2-3, with D perhaps assigned TRBD1 or TRBD2 (7 bases each). V was pared by 3 bases and J by 5 bases, with 24 bases between. There are 18 residues in the CDR3. Germline V gives CDR1 SEHNR, CDR2 FQNEAQ (reference sequence). The chain's CDR3 is CASSFTPGGQPSLDTQYF. CDR3 in DNA: TGTGCCAGCAGCTTCACCCCGGGGGGACAGCCATCCTTAGATACGCAGTATTTT.

The chain joins TRBV2 to TRBJ2-1; 10 nucleotides match TRBD2. This CDR3 has 16 residues. CDR1 is SNHLY and CDR2 is FYNNEI in the germline V gene. V lost 2 bases to trimming and J lost 7 bases; unmatched junction nucleotides: 8. CDR3 loop: CASSEMTAGGANEQFF. The CDR3, as DNA: TGTGCCAGCAGTGAAATGACAGCGGGGGGGGCAAATGAGCAGTTCTTC.

The chain uses TRBV19 and TRBJ1-3; D remains ambiguous. CDR1 and CDR2 (germline): LNHDA, SQIVND (reference sequence). The V end lost 0 bases, the J end lost 6 bases, and 12 bases lay between the germline ends. The CDR3 covers 15 residues. The DNA for the CDR3 is TGTGCCAGTAGTATAGATCTCGAAGACTTAAACACCATATATTTT. It codes for CASSIDLEDLNTIYF. The full variable domain, in which reference TRBV19 and TRBJ1-3 provide the parts outside the CDR3, is DGGITQSPKYLFRKEGQNVTLSCEQNLNHDAMYWYRQDPGQGLRLIYYSQIVNDFQKGDIAEGYSVSREKKESFPLTVTSAQKNPTAFYLCASSIDLEDLNTIYFGEGSWLTVV.

This clone appeared a few times. Other DNA sequences of this sample code for an identical CDR3. The CDR3 coding sequence is TGTGCCAGCAGTTTAAAGAGCTCCTACGAGCAGTACTTC. Its translation: CASSLKSSYEQYF. V is TRBV27 and J is TRBJ2-7; D remains unclear. V gave up 2 bases and J gave up 0 bases, with 5 bases separating them. Per the germline V gene, CDR1 is MNHEY and CDR2 is SMNVEV (reference sequence). The CDR3 is 13 residues long.

The J gene is TRBJ1-6, the V gene TRBV7-9, with D unresolved. In germline, CDR1 is SEHNR, CDR2 FQNEAQ (reference sequence). The CDR3 sequence is 18 residues long. The ends were cut back, 4 bases at V and 0 bases at J, with 16 bases in the middle. The CDR3: CASSSLKGSSSYNSPLHF. The DNA for the CDR3 is TGTGCCAGCAGCTCGCTCAAGGGCTCCAGCTCCTATAATTCACCCCTCCACTTT.

The chain is built from TRBV11-2 and TRBJ2-7, with D possibly TRBD2 on 6 matching bases. Germline V gene sequence: CDR1 SGHAT, CDR2 FQNNGV. Trimming left V 5 bases short and J 3 bases short, with 8 bases between. This CDR3 contains 12 residues. CDR3 nucleotides: TGTGCCAGCAGCCGGGGGAACTACGAGCAGTACTTC. It encodes CASSRGNYEQYF.

The CDR3: CASGTGGTGPYDEQYF. The CDR3 DNA is TGTGCCAGCGGTACCGGCGGGACAGGGCCATATGACGAGCAGTACTTC. The V and J genes are TRBV7-9 and TRBJ2-7; 9 bases align to TRBD1. This CDR3 has 16 amino acids. V lost 8 bases to trimming and J lost 5 bases; unmatched junction nucleotides: 16. Per the germline V gene, CDR1 is SEHNR and CDR2 is FQNEAQ (reference sequence).

The rearrangement joins TRBV7-8 to TRBJ2-3, with D perhaps TRBD2 (7 bases). The germline gives CDR1 SGHVS, CDR2 FQNEAQ. The CDR3 loop spans 14 amino acids. V gave up 1 base and J gave up 4 bases, with 9 bases separating them. In nucleotides, the CDR3 is TGTGCCAGCAGCTTAGGCGGGGGCGCAGATACGCAGTATTTT. Amino acids: CASSLGGGADTQYF.

The CDR3 loop is CASSSRTGPYNEQFF. DNA of the CDR3: TGCGCCAGCAGCTCCCGGACAGGGCCTTACAATGAGCAGTTCTTC. V and J are TRBV5-1 and TRBJ2-1, with 8 bases aligning to TRBD1. Germline-derived CDR1 and CDR2 are SGHRS and YFSETQ. The trim removed 3 bases at V and 4 bases at J, leaving 6 bases unmatched. The CDR3 runs 15 residues. Combining the CDR3 with reference TRBV5-1 and TRBJ2-1 gives the whole variable domain KAGVTQTPRYLIKTRGQQVTLSCSPISGHRSVSWYQQTPGQGLQFLFEYFSETQRNKGNFPGRFSGRQFSNSRSEMNVSTLELGDSALYLCASSSRTGPYNEQFFGPGTRLTVL.

The CDR3 is CASSLEVRSEQYF. The CDR3 nucleotides read TGTGCCAGCAGCTTGGAGGTGAGGTCCGAGCAGTACTTC. The V gene is TRBV7-6, the J gene TRBJ2-7; tentative D call: TRBD2 (5 bases). Trimming took off 3 bases at V and 6 bases at J, with 12 bases between the two ends. Germline assignment: CDR1 SGHVS and CDR2 FNYEAQ. This CDR3 is 13 amino acids long. Supplemented by reference TRBV7-6 and TRBJ2-7, the full variable domain reads GAGVSQSPRYKVTKRGQDVALRCDPISGHVSLYWYRQALGQGPEFLTYFNYEAQQDKSGLPNDRFSAERPEGSISTLTIQRTEQRDSAMYRCASSLEVRSEQYFGPGTRLTVT.

The chain couples TRBV2 to TRBJ2-7; D possibly uses TRBD1 or TRBD2 (5 bases each). Trimming shortened V by 6 bases and J by 0 bases, and 12 bases separated the two germline ends. The CDR3 contains 14 residues. Per the germline V gene, CDR1 is SNHLY and CDR2 is FYNNEI. CDR3 in DNA: TGTGCCAGCAGCCCGGGACCCAACTCCTACGAGCAGTACTTC. Protein sequence: CASSPGPNSYEQYF. Combining the CDR3 with reference TRBV2 and TRBJ2-7 gives the whole variable domain EPEVTQTPSHQVTQMGQEVILRCVPISNHLYFYWYRQILGQKVEFLVSFYNNEISEKSEIFDDQFSVERPDGSNFTLKIRSTKLEDSAMYFCASSPGPNSYEQYFGPGTRLTVT.

The chain recombines TRBV4-1 with TRBJ2-7, with 9 positions matching TRBD1. The germline CDR1 and CDR2 sequences are MGHRA and YSYEKL. With 4 bases clipped from V and 3 bases from J, the junction kept 10 bases outside the gene matches. This CDR3 has 16 residues. CDR3 DNA: TGCGCCAGCAGCCCCAGAGGACAGGGGAGTTTCTACGAGCAGTACTTC. Amino acid sequence: CASSPRGQGSFYEQYF.

This clone was detected only a few times. The chain employs TRBV19 and TRBJ2-2, with a tentative D call TRBD2 (6 bases). Trimming took off 7 bases at V and 4 bases at J, with 10 bases between the two ends. This CDR3 spans 13 amino acids. Germline lookup yields CDR1 LNHDA and CDR2 SQIVND (reference sequence). CDR3 protein: CASKGRGTGELFF. The DNA of the CDR3 is TGTGCCAGTAAGGGGCGGGGCACCGGGGAGCTGTTTTTT. Filled out from reference TRBV19 and TRBJ2-2, the complete variable domain reads DGGITQSPKYLFRKEGQNVTLSCEQNLNHDAMYWYRQDPGQGLRLIYYSQIVNDFQKGDIAEGYSVSREKKESFPLTVTSAQKNPTAFYLCASKGRGTGELFFGEGSRLTVL.

The genes are TRBV7-9 and TRBJ1-1; D is unclear. The CDR3 is made up of 11 amino acids. Looked up from germline, CDR1 is SEHNR and CDR2 is FQNEAQ (reference sequence). Trimming took off 3 bases at V and 7 bases at J, with 6 bases between the two ends. CDR3 nucleotides: TGTGCCAGCAGCTTGACTAATGAAGCTTTCTTT. It translates to CASSLTNEAFF.

This clone appeared once. As DNA, the CDR3 is TGTGCCAGCGCGGCGATGACGGCGAACACTGAAGCTTTCTTT. It specifies CASAAMTANTEAFF. The chain is built from TRBV7-8 and TRBJ1-1; D call uncertain. The V and J ends lost 8 bases and 1 base respectively, with 14 bases between them. Germline CDR1 SGHVS, CDR2 FQNEAQ. The CDR3 is made up of 14 amino acids.

The chain recombines TRBV28 with TRBJ2-3; 9 bases match TRBD2. Germline assignment: CDR1 MDHEN and CDR2 SYDVKM. J lost 1 base, V lost 10 bases, and 3 bases had no gene match. The CDR3 length is 13 residues. CDR3 amino acids: CATLAGGTDTQYF. The CDR3, as DNA: TGTGCCACCTTAGCGGGGGGCACAGATACGCAGTATTTT.

On this clone: Other DNA sequences in this sample translate to the same CDR3. The V gene is TRBV11-2, the J gene TRBJ2-1; D call uncertain. CDR3 length: 12 amino acids. V was cut by 0 bases and J by 7 bases, with 4 bases left in between. Germline CDR1 SGHAT, CDR2 FQNNGV. CDR3 coding DNA: TGTGCCAGCAGCTTAGAGCGTAATGAGCAGTTCTTC. This gives the protein CASSLERNEQFF.

In its sample, this clone was seen a few times. V and J are TRBV15 and TRBJ2-1; 10 nucleotides align to TRBD2. V lost 5 bases, J lost 0 bases, and 7 bases stayed unmatched. CDR3 size: 17 residues. Germline V gene lookup returns CDR1 LNHNV and CDR2 YYDKDF (reference sequence). This chain's CDR3 is CATSPGLAESSYNEQFF. The CDR3 DNA reads TGTGCCACCAGCCCCGGACTAGCGGAGAGCTCCTACAATGAGCAGTTCTTC.

The V gene is TRBV7-9, the J gene TRBJ2-7; D gene unclear. Trimming stripped 0 bases from V and 3 bases from J, with 15 bases between. CDR3 length: 16 amino acids. CDR1 and CDR2 from the germline V gene are SEHNR and FQNEAQ (reference sequence). CDR3 loop: CASSLAADWLSYEQYF. The CDR3 DNA sequence: TGTGCCAGCAGCTTAGCAGCAGATTGGCTTAGCTACGAGCAGTACTTC. The complete variable domain, with remaining parts taken from reference TRBV7-9 and TRBJ2-7, reads DTGVSQNPRHKITKRGQNVTFRCDPISEHNRLYWYRQTLGQGPEFLTYFQNEAQLEKSRLLSDRFSAERPKGSFSTLEIQRTEQGDSAMYLCASSLAADWLSYEQYFGPGTRLTVT.